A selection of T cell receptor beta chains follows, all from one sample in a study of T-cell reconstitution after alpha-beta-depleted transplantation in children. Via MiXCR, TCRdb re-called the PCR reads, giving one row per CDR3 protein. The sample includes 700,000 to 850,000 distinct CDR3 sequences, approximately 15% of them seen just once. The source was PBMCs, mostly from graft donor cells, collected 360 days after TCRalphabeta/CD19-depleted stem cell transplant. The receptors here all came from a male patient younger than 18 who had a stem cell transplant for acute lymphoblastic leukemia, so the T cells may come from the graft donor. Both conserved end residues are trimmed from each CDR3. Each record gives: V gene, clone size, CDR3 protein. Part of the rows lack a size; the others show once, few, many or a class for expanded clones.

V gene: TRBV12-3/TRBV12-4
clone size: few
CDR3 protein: ASSPPGTETEAF

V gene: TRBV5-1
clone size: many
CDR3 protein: ASSLGATTGELF

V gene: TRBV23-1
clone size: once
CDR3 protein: ASSQCFQGATEQY

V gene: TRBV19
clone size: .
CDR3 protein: ASSISSSKNQPQH

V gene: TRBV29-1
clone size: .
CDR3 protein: SVEGRLAITDTQY

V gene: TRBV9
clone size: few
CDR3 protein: ASNLQGSGQETQY

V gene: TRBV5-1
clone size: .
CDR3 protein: ASSLVYGNTGELF

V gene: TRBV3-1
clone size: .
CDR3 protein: ASSQRGVAEKLF

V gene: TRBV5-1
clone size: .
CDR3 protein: ASSLVVGPNTEAF

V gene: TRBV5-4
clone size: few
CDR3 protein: ASSLFFLAGEPGELF

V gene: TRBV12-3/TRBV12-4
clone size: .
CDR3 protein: ASSRGFEAF

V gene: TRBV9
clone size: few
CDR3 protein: ASSVETGGREKLF

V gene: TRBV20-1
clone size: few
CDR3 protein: SARKPGLGSYNEQF

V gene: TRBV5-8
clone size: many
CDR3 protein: ASSLNDDTQY

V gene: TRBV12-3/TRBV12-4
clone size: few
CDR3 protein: ASSFRERGNIQY

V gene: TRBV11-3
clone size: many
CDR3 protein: ASSLGPTSYNEQF

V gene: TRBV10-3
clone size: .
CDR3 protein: AISPDGRAGYNSPLH

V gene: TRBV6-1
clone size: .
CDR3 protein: ASGRWTGGSEQY

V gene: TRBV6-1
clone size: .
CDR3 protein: ASPQIGAGANVLT

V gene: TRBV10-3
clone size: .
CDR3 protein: AISGGGLADYNEQF

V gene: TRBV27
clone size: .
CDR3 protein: ASSWSGAQSYEQY

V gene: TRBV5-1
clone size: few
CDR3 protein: ASSWSTQGQGTYEQY

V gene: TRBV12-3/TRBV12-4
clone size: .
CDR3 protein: ASSRRTGVIDTQY

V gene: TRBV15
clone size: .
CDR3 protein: ATGLLAAGENEQF

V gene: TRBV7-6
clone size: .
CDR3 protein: ASSPRYIGGRGLNEQF

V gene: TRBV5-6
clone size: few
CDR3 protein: ASSSPTGSNTEAF

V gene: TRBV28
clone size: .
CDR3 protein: ASSFWQGRVEKLF